These T cell receptor beta chains were read from a single sample in a study of CD8 T cells in Susac syndrome. TCRdb called the immunoSEQ multiplex PCR reads again in MiXCR, with one record for every CDR3 protein. The sample shows under 150,000 distinct CDR3 sequences, roughly 76% of them seen only once. Sequenced sample: CD8+ T cells from PBMCs. Source of these receptors: a human donor with multiple sclerosis. Each CDR3 is given with its conserved first and last residue. The D gene is left open where the match is weak. Only some rows state a clone size, as once, few, many or a class for expanded clones.

j_call: TRBJ2-2
clone_size: NA
d_call: NA
v_call: TRBV9
cdr3_nt: TGTGCCAGCAGCGGAGAGGGCGGGGAGCTGTTTTTT
cdr3_aa: CASSGEGGELFF

j_call: TRBJ2-7
clone_size: once
d_call: NA
v_call: TRBV28
cdr3_nt: TGTGCCAGCAGTGGCCAGACAATTTCCTACGAGCAGTACTTC
cdr3_aa: CASSGQTISYEQYF

j_call: TRBJ1-2
clone_size: once
d_call: TRBD1
v_call: TRBV7-9
cdr3_nt: TGTGCCAGCAGCTCCTCCGGACAGGATCTATATGGCTACACCTTC
cdr3_aa: CASSSSGQDLYGYTF

j_call: TRBJ1-5
clone_size: NA
d_call: TRBD1
v_call: TRBV28
cdr3_nt: TGTGCCAGCAGCCTGACAGGGACGGGTCAGCCCCAGCATTTT
cdr3_aa: CASSLTGTGQPQHF

j_call: TRBJ2-2
clone_size: few
d_call: TRBD2
v_call: TRBV4-2
cdr3_nt: TGTGCCAGCACCTTAGCGGGAGCTACCGGGGAGCTGTTTTTT
cdr3_aa: CASTLAGATGELFF

j_call: TRBJ2-1
clone_size: NA
d_call: NA
v_call: TRBV12-3/TRBV12-4
cdr3_nt: TGTGCCAGCAGTCCCCGGACACAATACAATGAGCAGTTCTTC
cdr3_aa: CASSPRTQYNEQFF

j_call: TRBJ1-5
clone_size: NA
d_call: NA
v_call: TRBV5-6
cdr3_nt: TGTGCCAGCAGCCTGAGATGGGGGTCTGTTCAGCCCCAGCATTTT
cdr3_aa: CASSLRWGSVQPQHF

j_call: TRBJ1-1
clone_size: NA
d_call: NA
v_call: TRBV12-3/TRBV12-4
cdr3_nt: TGTGCCAGCAGTTTAGCGACGGGGGGAACTGAAGCTTTCTTT
cdr3_aa: CASSLATGGTEAFF

j_call: TRBJ1-2
clone_size: NA
d_call: TRBD1
v_call: TRBV27
cdr3_nt: TGTGCCAGCAGTTCAAGACAGGGGCCTACTAACTATGGCTACACCTTC
cdr3_aa: CASSSRQGPTNYGYTF

j_call: TRBJ1-1
clone_size: NA
d_call: NA
v_call: TRBV7-2
cdr3_nt: TGTGCCAGCAGCTTAACCCTAATCGGGGTGGTCATGAACACTGAAGCTTTCTTT
cdr3_aa: CASSLTLIGVVMNTEAFF

j_call: TRBJ1-1
clone_size: NA
d_call: NA
v_call: TRBV18
cdr3_nt: TGTGCCAGCTCTCTTGGTGAAGGGGCGAACACTGAAGCTTTCTTT
cdr3_aa: CASSLGEGANTEAFF

j_call: TRBJ2-2
clone_size: NA
d_call: NA
v_call: TRBV19
cdr3_nt: TGTGCCAGCCTGGGCAGGGAGATTGGGGAGCTGTTTTTT
cdr3_aa: CASLGREIGELFF

j_call: TRBJ1-5
clone_size: NA
d_call: NA
v_call: TRBV7-6
cdr3_nt: TGTGCCAGCAGCTCAGCCCCAAATCAGCCCCAGCATTTT
cdr3_aa: CASSSAPNQPQHF

j_call: TRBJ2-1
clone_size: NA
d_call: NA
v_call: TRBV19
cdr3_nt: TGTGCCAGTAGTCTCCACGGACCGTACAATGAGCAGTTCTTC
cdr3_aa: CASSLHGPYNEQFF

j_call: TRBJ2-5
clone_size: NA
d_call: NA
v_call: TRBV4-1
cdr3_nt: TGCGCCAGCAGCCAAGATGCGGAAGAGACCCAGTACTTC
cdr3_aa: CASSQDAEETQYF

j_call: TRBJ2-2
clone_size: NA
d_call: NA
v_call: TRBV18
cdr3_nt: TGTGCCAGCTCCCCCGCGGGTACGGCCACCGGGGAGCTGTTTTTT
cdr3_aa: CASSPAGTATGELFF

j_call: TRBJ2-1
clone_size: NA
d_call: TRBD1
v_call: TRBV24-1
cdr3_nt: TGTGCCACCAGTGATAACCGGGACAGGGGGCTCGGTGAGCAGTTCTTC
cdr3_aa: CATSDNRDRGLGEQFF

j_call: TRBJ2-2
clone_size: NA
d_call: NA
v_call: TRBV7-8
cdr3_nt: TGTGCCAGCAGCCTACTCAGGGGAGGCGGGGAGCTGTTTTTT
cdr3_aa: CASSLLRGGGELFF

j_call: TRBJ2-1
clone_size: NA
d_call: NA
v_call: TRBV7-6
cdr3_nt: TGTGCCAGCAGCTTAGGGGCGGTTCCCGGGAATGAGCAGTTCTTC
cdr3_aa: CASSLGAVPGNEQFF

j_call: TRBJ2-5
clone_size: NA
d_call: NA
v_call: TRBV6-2/TRBV6-3
cdr3_nt: TGTGCCAGCAGTTATTGGACCTCCCAAGAGACCCAGTACTTC
cdr3_aa: CASSYWTSQETQYF

j_call: TRBJ1-2
clone_size: NA
d_call: TRBD1
v_call: TRBV12-5
cdr3_nt: TGTGCTAGTGGTTCGGGGGACAGCAACTATGGCTACACCTTC
cdr3_aa: CASGSGDSNYGYTF

j_call: TRBJ2-1
clone_size: NA
d_call: NA
v_call: TRBV19
cdr3_nt: TGTGCCAGTAGTATAGTTCCGGGGAGCTCCTACAATGAGCAGTTCTTC
cdr3_aa: CASSIVPGSSYNEQFF